This entry features one TCR beta chain sequence. Its antigen remains unidentified. The sample belongs to a study of CD8 T cells in ankylosing spondylitis. Broader study findings: Matched ankylosing spondylitis synovial fluid reportedly showed significant enrichment of disease-linked clones. Disease-linked clones proved CD8+ and comparatively uncommon in peripheral blood. Roughly eight highly homologous variants made up a TCR beta motif that seemed to typify ankylosing spondylitis blood.

The TCR beta libraries were generated through quantitative 5'-RACE incorporating molecular barcodes. TCRdb called the 5' RACE reads again in MiXCR, with one record for every CDR3 protein. The data show more than 250,000 distinct CDR3 sequences, with roughly 8% seen just once and 13% to 15% held by the top ten. V lost 5 bases, J lost 7 bases, and 8 bases stayed unmatched. The CDR3 length is 15 residues. CDR1 and CDR2 (germline): SGHRS, YFSETQ. This TCR derives from a male donor with ankylosing spondylitis. The V gene is TRBV5-1, the J gene TRBJ2-1; TRBD1 matches 11 bases. The specimen sequenced was blood, either unsorted or a sorted T cell fraction (not recorded which). The chain's CDR3 is CASSLGQGAFNEQFF. The CDR3 DNA sequence: TGCGCCAGCAGTTTAGGACAGGGGGCTTTTAATGAGCAGTTCTTC.